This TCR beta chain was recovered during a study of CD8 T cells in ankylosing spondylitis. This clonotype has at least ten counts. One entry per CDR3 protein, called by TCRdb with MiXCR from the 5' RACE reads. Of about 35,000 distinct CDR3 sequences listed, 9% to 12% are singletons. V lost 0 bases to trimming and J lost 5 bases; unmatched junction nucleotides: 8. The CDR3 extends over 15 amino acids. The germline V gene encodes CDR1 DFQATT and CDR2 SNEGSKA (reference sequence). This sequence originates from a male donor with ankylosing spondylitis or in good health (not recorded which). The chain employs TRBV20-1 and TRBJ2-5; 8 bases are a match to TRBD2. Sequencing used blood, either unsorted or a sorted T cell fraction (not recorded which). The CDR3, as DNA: TGCAGTGCTAGAGAATCCAGCGGGAGAGCTGAGACCCAGTACTTC. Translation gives CSARESSGRAETQYF.